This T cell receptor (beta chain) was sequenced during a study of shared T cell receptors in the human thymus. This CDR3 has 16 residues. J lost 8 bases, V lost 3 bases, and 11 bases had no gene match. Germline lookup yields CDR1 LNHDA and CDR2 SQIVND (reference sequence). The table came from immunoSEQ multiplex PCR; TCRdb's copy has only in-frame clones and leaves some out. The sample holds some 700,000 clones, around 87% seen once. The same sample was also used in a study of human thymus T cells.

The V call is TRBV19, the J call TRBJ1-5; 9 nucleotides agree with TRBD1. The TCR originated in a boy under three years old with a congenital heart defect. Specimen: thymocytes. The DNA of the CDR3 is TGTGCCAGTAGTATTGTGTCGGACAGGGGTTTTGAGCCCCAGCATTTT. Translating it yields CASSIVSDRGFEPQHF.